Each of the 14 T cell receptor beta chains below was sequenced from the same sample in a study of blood T cells in healthy people across ages. The authors ran a second PCR of about 6 to 12 cycles using a sample-barcoded 5' primer and a J-beta primer mix. TCRdb processed the 5' RACE reads anew with MiXCR; each CDR3 protein has one entry. The sample includes about a million distinct CDR3 sequences, 40% to 60% seen only once; the top ten take roughly 13%. Sequenced: blood. The origin of the receptors is a young man in good health.

The gene calls are TRBV29-1 and TRBJ2-7; TRBD1 is a possible D gene (5 bases). The V gene lost 2 bases and the J gene lost 0 bases, with 17 bases spanning the gap. CDR3 length: 16 residues. Looked up from germline, CDR1 is SQVTM and CDR2 is ANQGSEA. The CDR3 region is CSVETRGLWSSYEQYF. CDR3 sequence (DNA): TGCAGCGTTGAAACAAGGGGCCTTTGGAGCTCCTACGAGCAGTACTTC.

In its sample, this clonotype was seen once. The rearrangement uses TRBV10-3 and TRBJ2-7; no clear D gene. The CDR3 is 13 residues long. The ends were cut back, 8 bases at V and 0 bases at J, with 11 bases in the middle. The germline V gene encodes CDR1 ENHRY and CDR2 SYGVKD. The CDR3 spells CAIAAADSYEQYF. CDR3 coding DNA: TGTGCCATCGCCGCGGCAGACTCCTACGAGCAGTACTTC.

V is TRBV27 and J is TRBJ2-7; no definite D call. The CDR3 runs 14 residues. Trimming took 4 bases from V and 2 from J, leaving 12 bases between them. Germline-derived CDR1 and CDR2 are MNHEY and SMNVEV (reference sequence). CDR3 loop: CASSSLSSTYEQYF. CDR3 DNA: TGTGCCAGCAGTTCTCTATCCTCGACCTACGAGCAGTACTTC.

The chain couples TRBV20-1 to TRBJ1-1; D perhaps matches TRBD1 (6 bases). Germline V lookup: CDR1 DFQATT, CDR2 SNEGSKA (reference sequence). This CDR3 is 14 amino acids long. Trimming left V 0 bases short and J 5 bases short, with 13 bases between. DNA for the CDR3: TGCAGTGCTAGAGAAGGGTGGGGGCGGACTGAAGCTTTCTTT. It codes for CSAREGWGRTEAFF.

The chain uses TRBV28 and TRBJ2-5; 13 positions match TRBD2. CDR1 is MDHEN and CDR2 is SYDVKM in the germline V gene. V dropped 5 bases and J dropped 4; count of bases not matched to a gene: 4. The CDR3 has 15 amino acids. CDR3 amino acids: CASSPGTSGVETQYF. The DNA of the CDR3 is TGTGCCAGCAGTCCCGGGACTAGCGGGGTAGAGACCCAGTACTTC.

The chain uses TRBV7-9 and TRBJ2-1; 12 bases map to TRBD2. V shed 5 bases, J shed 4 bases, and the junction held 6 bases outside the gene matches. The CDR3 loop spans 16 amino acids. CDR1 SEHNR and CDR2 FQNEAQ come from the germline V gene (reference sequence). For the CDR3, the DNA is TGTGCCAGCAGCCCTTGGACTAGCGGGGCTTACAATGAGCAGTTCTTC. Amino acids: CASSPWTSGAYNEQFF.

J is TRBJ2-4 and V is TRBV6-5; 9 bases are shared with TRBD1. This CDR3 has 13 amino acids. Losses at the gene ends were 10 bases for V and 3 bases for J; bases not matched to a gene: 4. Looked up from germline, CDR1 is MNHEY and CDR2 is SVGAGI. This CDR3 is CATRGQGKNIQYF. The DNA of the CDR3 is TGTGCCACCCGGGGACAGGGCAAAAACATTCAGTACTTC.

In this sample, this clonotype turned up once. This chain uses TRBV12-3 or TRBV12-4 with TRBJ2-1, with a weak D call TRBD1 (5 bases). The V and J ends lost 3 bases and 6 bases respectively, with 12 bases between them. The CDR3 runs to 14 residues. The CDR3 nucleotides are TGTGCCAGCAGTTTGACCAGGGAAGCCAATGAGCAGTTCTTC. Amino acids: CASSLTREANEQFF.

V gene TRBV5-4 combines with J gene TRBJ2-1; D is ambiguous. Per the germline V gene, CDR1 is SGHNT and CDR2 is YYREEE (reference sequence). V lost 2 bases and J 5 bases, leaving 14 bases between the germline ends. CDR3 length: 15 amino acids. Here the CDR3 DNA reads TGTGCCAGCAGCTTAGGTGATGGACGGCACAATGAGCAGTTCTTC. Translated, it gives CASSLGDGRHNEQFF.

This clonotype was detected once. The V gene is TRBV27, the J gene TRBJ1-2; no definite D call. Trimming shortened V by 5 bases and J by 3 bases, and 7 bases separated the two germline ends. Germline V lookup: CDR1 MNHEY, CDR2 SMNVEV (reference sequence). The CDR3 has 12 residues. CDR3 loop: CASSDGHYGYTF. The CDR3, as DNA: TGTGCCAGCAGTGACGGCCACTATGGCTACACCTTC.

The chain has TRBV29-1 and TRBJ1-1; possibly TRBD1 for D (5 bases). Germline CDR1 SQVTM, CDR2 ANQGSEA. Trimming took off 4 bases at V and 1 base at J, with 13 bases between the two ends. This CDR3 is 14 amino acids long. For the CDR3, the DNA is TGCAGCGTTGGGGCAGGGTCCCCGAACACTGAAGCTTTCTTT. It yields the protein CSVGAGSPNTEAFF.

Comment on this clonotype: A much larger clone lies a single base off, so this may be a read error. J is TRBJ2-7 and V is TRBV6-2 or TRBV6-3; D not certain. The V and J ends lost 2 bases and 6 bases respectively, with 17 bases between them. Germline V gene lookup returns CDR1 MNHEY and CDR2 SVGEGT. This CDR3 has 15 amino acids. CDR3 protein: CASSYRSDGTSEQYF. The CDR3 nucleotides are TGTGCCAGCAGTTACAGGTCGGATGGCACCAGCGAGCAGTACTTC.

V gene TRBV9 combines with J gene TRBJ2-2, with a weak D call TRBD2 (6 bases). Trimming stripped 3 bases from V and 7 bases from J, with 16 bases between. The CDR3 extends over 15 amino acids. CDR1 is SGDLS, CDR2 YYNGEE, per germline. CDR3 protein: CASSAGTFEGGELFF. The CDR3 DNA reads TGTGCCAGCAGCGCTGGGACTTTTGAGGGCGGGGAGCTGTTTTTT.

The V gene is TRBV14, the J gene TRBJ1-2, with 8 bases matching TRBD1. Looked up from germline, CDR1 is SGHDN and CDR2 is FVKESK. The CDR3 spans 16 residues. V gave up 4 bases and J gave up 1 base; unmatched junction bases: 8. CDR3 in amino acids: CASSRYATGGNYGYTF. CDR3 sequence (DNA): TGTGCCAGCAGCCGATACGCTACAGGGGGTAACTATGGCTACACCTTC. Using reference TRBV14 and TRBJ1-2 for the parts outside the CDR3, the full variable domain is EAGVTQFPSHSVIEKGQTVTLRCDPISGHDNLYWYRRVMGKEIKFLLHFVKESKQDESGMPNNRFLAERTGGTYSTLKVQPAELEDSGVYFCASSRYATGGNYGYTFGSGTRLTVV.